One T cell receptor beta chain is described in this entry. Repertoires were generated with immunoSEQ multiplex PCR, while TCRdb's copy carries only in-frame clones and drops some. The top ten clones hold approximately 1.4% of a sample with tens of thousands of clones, roughly nine tenths of them seen once. These data originate in a study of T cell changes during pregnancy in multiple sclerosis. CDR1 and CDR2 from the germline V gene are SEHNR and FQNEAQ (reference sequence). J gave up 8 bases and V 4 bases, and 5 bases lay outside the gene matches. This CDR3 is 14 amino acids long. The chain combines TRBV7-9 with TRBJ1-4, with TRBD1 matching 9 bases. The clonotype originates from a female donor in good health, enrolled as a control in a pregnancy study. Material: peripheral blood, obtained in the second trimester of pregnancy. This CDR3 reads CASSWGQGREKLFF. The DNA of the CDR3 is TGTGCCAGCAGCTGGGGACAGGGAAGGGAAAAACTGTTTTTT.